This entry concerns a single TCR beta chain. This record belongs to a study of T-cell reconstitution after alpha-beta-depleted transplantation in children. Unique molecular identifiers tagged the TCRbeta library. TCRdb used MiXCR to reprocess the PCR reads, holding one entry per CDR3 protein. The sample consists of some 200,000 distinct CDR3 sequences, 13% to 15% of them appearing once. The CDR3 consists of 13 residues. Trimming took 1 base from V and 13 from J; bases not matched to a gene: 7. Germline V gives CDR1 MDHEN, CDR2 SYDVKM. The origin of this receptor is a human donor who donated a stem cell graft to a child with acute lymphoblastic leukemia. The J gene is TRBJ1-2, the V gene TRBV28, with 9 bases aligning to TRBD1. Specimen: PBMCs from the stem cell graft donor, collected from the stem cell graft. Written as DNA, the CDR3 is TGTGCCAGCAGTTTATCGGACAGGGGACCGTTCACCTTC. It specifies CASSLSDRGPFTF.